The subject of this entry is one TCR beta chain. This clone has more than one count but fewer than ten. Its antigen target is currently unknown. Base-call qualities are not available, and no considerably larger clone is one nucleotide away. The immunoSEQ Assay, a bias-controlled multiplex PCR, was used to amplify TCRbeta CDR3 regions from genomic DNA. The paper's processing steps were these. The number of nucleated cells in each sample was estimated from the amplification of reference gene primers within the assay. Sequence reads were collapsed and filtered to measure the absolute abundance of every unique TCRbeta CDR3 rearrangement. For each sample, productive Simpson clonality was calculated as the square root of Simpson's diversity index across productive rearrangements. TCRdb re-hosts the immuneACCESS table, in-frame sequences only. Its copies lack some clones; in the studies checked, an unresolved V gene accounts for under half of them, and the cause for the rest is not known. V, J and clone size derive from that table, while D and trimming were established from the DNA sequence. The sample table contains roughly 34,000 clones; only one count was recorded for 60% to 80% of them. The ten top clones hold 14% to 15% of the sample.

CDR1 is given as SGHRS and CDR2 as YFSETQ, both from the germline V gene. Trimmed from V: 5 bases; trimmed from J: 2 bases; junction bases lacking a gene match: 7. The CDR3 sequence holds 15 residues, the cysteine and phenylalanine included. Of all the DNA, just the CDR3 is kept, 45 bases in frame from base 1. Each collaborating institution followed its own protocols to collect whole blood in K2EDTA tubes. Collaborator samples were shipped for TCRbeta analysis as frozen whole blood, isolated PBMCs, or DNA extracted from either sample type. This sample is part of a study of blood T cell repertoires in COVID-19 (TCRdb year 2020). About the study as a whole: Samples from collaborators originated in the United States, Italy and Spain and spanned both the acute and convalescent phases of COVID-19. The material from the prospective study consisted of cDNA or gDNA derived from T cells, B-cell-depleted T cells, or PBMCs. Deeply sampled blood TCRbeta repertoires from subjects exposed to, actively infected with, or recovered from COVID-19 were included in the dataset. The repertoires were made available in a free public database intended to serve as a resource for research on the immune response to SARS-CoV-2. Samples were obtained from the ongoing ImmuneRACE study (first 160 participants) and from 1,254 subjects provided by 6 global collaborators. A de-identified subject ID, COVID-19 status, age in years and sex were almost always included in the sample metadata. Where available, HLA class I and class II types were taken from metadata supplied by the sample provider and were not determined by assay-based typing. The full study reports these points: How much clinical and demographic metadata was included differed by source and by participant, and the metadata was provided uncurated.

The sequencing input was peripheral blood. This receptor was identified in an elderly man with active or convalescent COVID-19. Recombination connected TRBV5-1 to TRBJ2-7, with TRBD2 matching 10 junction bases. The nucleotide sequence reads TGCGCCAGCAGACCCCGGACTAGCGGCACCTACGAGCAGTACTTC. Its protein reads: CASRPRTSGTYEQYF.